Below, one T cell receptor (beta chain) is given with its context. As yet, its antigen is unknown. PCR used 60 Vbeta primers and 13 Jbeta primers. TCRdb's copy holds only in-frame clones and misses some; the assay was immunoSEQ multiplex PCR. This table holds about 78,000 clones, more than 65% found once. The CDR3 sequence is 14 residues long. The germline V and J ends were trimmed by 5 bases and 0 bases, with 10 bases remaining between them. CDR1 is MNHNS and CDR2 is SASEGT in the germline V gene. This sample was taken from a study of cytomegalovirus exposure and HLA in healthy donors. Study conclusions and caveats: Equally common other TCR beta chains were less clonally expanded than HLA-associated ones, a later analysis found. Later work found that TCR association rates differed between HLA loci; DRB1 had the most and HLA-C the fewest.

Nominal health characterized the donors when sampled, though unrecorded immune exposures were likely. The source of this sequence is a woman between 40 and 50 years old in good health and CMV-seropositive. The material sequenced was PBMCs. The chain uses TRBV6-1 and TRBJ2-5; tentatively, D is TRBD1 (6 bases). The CDR3 sequence is CASSIGQNQETQYF. In DNA, the CDR3 is TGTGCCAGCAGTATCGGACAGAACCAAGAGACCCAGTACTTC.